This T cell receptor (beta chain) was observed in a study of glioma-infiltrating T cells. Amplification of TCR alpha and beta CDR3 regions from RNA used iRepertoire nested multiplex PCR. Tissue mRNA or PBMC total RNA, about 90-400 ng, went into one-step reverse transcription and amplification. TCRdb reprocessed the multiplex PCR reads via MiXCR and lists one record per CDR3 protein. The sample has 100,000 to 150,000 distinct CDR3 sequences; approximately 24% are singletons. Points from the study as a whole: CDR3 overlap between tissue and blood was very small.

This clonotype was observed at least ten times. Its specificity is unknown. CDR3 length: 14 residues. Germline lookup yields CDR1 LGHDT and CDR2 YNNKEL (reference sequence). V was cut by 5 bases and J by 2 bases, with 10 bases left in between. This chain connects TRBV3-1 to TRBJ2-1; TRBD1 might be the D (6 bases). The sequenced sample consisted of glioma tissue, nonneoplastic brain tissue, or PBMCs (not recorded which). This clonotype was sampled from a human donor with low-grade glioma or glioblastoma, undergoing nonglioma brain surgery, or in good health (not recorded which). CDR3 nucleotides: TGTGCCAGCAGCGCCGGGACACCCTACAATGAGCAGTTCTTC. Translated: CASSAGTPYNEQFF.